What follows describes a single T cell receptor (beta chain). Its antigen has not been determined. No much larger clone is present one base from it, and per-base qualities are unavailable. This record belongs to a study of T cells in Graves' hyperthyroidism and ophthalmopathy (dated by TCRdb to 2018 to 2020). Study-level background: Peripheral blood samples were taken at initial diagnosis, before any treatment was given. To identify distinguishing TCR V-J signatures, a discovery cohort of around 98 patients was used, comprising fewer than 45 with Graves' ophthalmopathy and around 57 with stable Graves' hyperthyroidism. TCR Vbeta CDR3 sequencing of 130 to 150 peripheral blood samples (43 ophthalmopathy, about 80 hyperthyroidism and approximately 17 progressor patients) is reported in the paper. The 100 or so discovery patients were randomly split 7:3 into training and test sets. Following sampling, methimazole starting at 30 mg daily was given to hyperthyroidism patients, and high-dose intravenous methylprednisolone was given to ophthalmopathy patients. An independent validation cohort of around 20 hyperthyroidism patients and 17 patients who later progressed to ophthalmopathy tested prospective prediction of ophthalmopathy. In roughly six Graves' hyperthyroidism patients, the study also compared T-cell repertoires from thyroid tissue with T-cell repertoires from blood.

Moderately to severely active disease, a Clinical Activity Score of at least 3, a NOSPECS grade of at least 4, and a duration under 3 months were present in ophthalmopathy patients. The study excluded patients with uncontrolled infections, other autoimmune diseases, pregnancy or lactation. Diagnoses were based on clinical symptoms, serum thyroxine and TRAb, thyroid ultrasound and orbital computed tomography. PBMCs were isolated from around 10 ml of fresh peripheral blood by Ficoll-Paque density gradient centrifugation. Total RNA was extracted using Trizol reagent, and RNA quality was assessed on an Agilent 2100 Bioanalyzer. The paper's findings and limits, for the study overall: Sample size was not statistically predetermined, and blinding of investigators to group allocation was not performed. In validation, the model predicted progression to ophthalmopathy with roughly 66% sensitivity and 72.22% specificity, a median of about six months before onset. A model built on a 13 V-J signature distinguished ophthalmopathy from stable hyperthyroidism, reaching around 90% sensitivity and 81.08% specificity in cross-validation and 80%/75% in testing. Most expanded thyroid clonotypes (frequency above 0.001) were also found in blood, which suggests that blood repertoires may mirror thyroid immune responses.

Amplification of TCR beta CDR3 regions was carried out from RNA transcripts. The first round of RT-PCR for the TCR CDR3 was performed with the HTBI primer set and the Qiagen OneStep RT-PCR kit. Libraries were constructed in a second round of multiplex PCR, after which size selection and purification were carried out. Paired-end sequencing of the libraries was performed with 100 bp reads on an Illumina HiSeq2000. From the authors' description of their analysis: SOAPnuke was used to process the raw data, removing reads that contained adapters or uncalled bases, had a mean Phred below 15, or lacked an exact match to the constant primer or identifier. COPE v1.2.5 was used to merge the high-quality paired reads, and each unique nucleotide sequence was defined as a clonotype. Clonotypes were aligned to IMGT TRBV, TRBD and TRBJ reference segments using MiTCR v1.1. Analysis was restricted to V-J combinations with a frequency above 0.0001, which covered 98% to 99.2% of repertoires. A TCS score was defined as the ratio between F50 (clonal expansion) and ExV (chaos), using BLOSUM62-based TCRdist between CDR3 peptides within each V-J. Welch's t-statistics and random forest reduced several hundred V-J features to roughly 13, which were used in a naive Bayes classifier (R e1071). TCRdb reworked the public reads: Q25 trimming with fastp, MiXCR clone assembly, productive beta chains retained. All rows with the same CDR3 protein become a single entry with the most common DNA and genes. It is TCRdb's table, rather than the study itself, that gives the V and J calls and clone size. This sample holds hundreds of thousands of distinct CDR3 sequences; approximately 15% were observed only once. Around 13% of the sample comes from the top ten.

Reading the germline V gene (reference sequence) gives CDR1 LNHDA and CDR2 SQIVND. Trimming leaves V shorter by 8 bases and J shorter by 2 bases, with the junction holding 6 bases beyond the gene matches. The CDR3 has 14 amino acids, counting the end cysteine and phenylalanine. Solely the CDR3 DNA is kept, with 42 bases framed from the first base. The sequence derives from a woman between 45 and 60 years old with Graves' ophthalmopathy. Sequences were obtained from blood. Recombination joined TRBV19 with TRBJ2-7; 10 middle bases align to TRBD1. In nucleotide form, the sequence is TGTGCCAGTTCGAGGGGGACAGGGGCCTACGAGCAGTACTTC. Its translation is CASSRGTGAYEQYF.